This entry is about one TCR beta chain. Primers included in the PCR were 60 Vbeta and 13 Jbeta primers. The data were produced by immunoSEQ multiplex PCR, yet TCRdb's version contains in-frame clones alone and is incomplete. Altogether about 100,000 clones are present, roughly 70% being singletons, with the ten largest covering roughly a tenth. The data are from a study of cytomegalovirus exposure and HLA in healthy donors. The material sequenced was PBMCs. This receptor was identified in a man aged 50 or older in good health and CMV-seronegative.

DNA of the CDR3: TGCGCCAGCAGTCCCTTCGGGACTCCGTACCAAGAGACCCAGTACTTC. This sequence encodes CASSPFGTPYQETQYF. The rearrangement joins TRBV4-1 to TRBJ2-5; maybe TRBD2 (6 bases). V gave up 6 bases and J gave up 0 bases, with 17 bases separating them. Germline V gene lookup returns CDR1 MGHRA and CDR2 YSYEKL. The CDR3 totals 16 residues.